The source of this T cell receptor beta chain is a study of blood T cell repertoires in COVID-19. The method was immunoSEQ multiplex PCR; TCRdb's version includes in-frame clones alone and lacks a portion of them. The table shows hundreds of thousands of clones, with 85% occurring only once. Trimming pared 1 base from V and 3 bases from J, leaving 12 bases between. The CDR3 spans 15 residues. Looked up from germline, CDR1 is SGHTA and CDR2 is FQGNSA. The sequence came from a woman in her forties or fifties who had recovered from COVID-19. This sequence joins TRBV7-2 and TRBJ1-1; a weak D match, TRBD1 (6 bases). Sequenced material: PBMCs or T cells enriched from blood (not recorded which). Written as DNA, the CDR3 is TGTGCCAGCAGCTTAGATAGAGGGGGGGACACTGAAGCTTTCTTT. Amino acid sequence: CASSLDRGGDTEAFF. The whole variable domain, remainder taken from reference TRBV7-2 and TRBJ1-1, is GAGVSQSPSNKVTEKGKDVELRCDPISGHTALYWYRQSLGQGLEFLIYFQGNSAPDKSGLPSDRFSAERTGGSVSTLTIQRTQQEDSAVYLCASSLDRGGDTEAFFGQGTRLTVV.